The 9 T cell receptor beta chains below all came from one sample that was sequenced in a study of blood T cell repertoires in COVID-19. Only in-frame clones appear in the TCRdb table, and some are missing; sequencing was by immunoSEQ multiplex PCR. The table lists roughly 330,000 clones, around 80% of them singletons. What was sequenced was peripheral blood. Every receptor here comes from a woman aged 45-65 years with acute or convalescent COVID-19.

The V call is TRBV5-4, the J call TRBJ1-1; D not certain. The CDR3 covers 13 residues. Trimming cost V 0 bases and J 5 bases, with 8 bases left between them. Germline-derived CDR1 and CDR2 are SGHNT and YYREEE (reference sequence). The DNA for the CDR3 is TGTGCCAGCAGCTTGGCTGAGGGAACTGAAGCTTTCTTT. This sequence encodes CASSLAEGTEAFF.

The chain has TRBV5-1 and TRBJ2-5; 11 bases are shared with TRBD2. V lost 5 bases and J lost 2; bases outside the gene matches: 8. Germline lookup yields CDR1 SGHRS and CDR2 YFSETQ. CDR3 length: 16 amino acids. CDR3 region: CASRVPSGGQQETQYF. The DNA of the CDR3 is TGCGCCAGCAGAGTGCCTAGCGGGGGGCAACAAGAGACCCAGTACTTC.

This clone was observed a few times. V usage is TRBV5-4 and J usage is TRBJ2-2, with TRBD2 as a possible D gene (6 bases). The CDR3 loop spans 16 amino acids. The ends were cut back, 4 bases at V and 3 bases at J, with 16 bases in the middle. Germline V CDR1 and CDR2: SGHNT, YYREEE (reference sequence). CDR3 coding DNA: TGTGCCAGCAGCCGCACTAGAAGGGAGGACACCGGGGAGCTGTTTTTT. Amino acid sequence: CASSRTRREDTGELFF.

This chain links TRBV7-3 with TRBJ2-1, with 8 bases lining up with TRBD2. Germline V lookup: CDR1 SGHTA, CDR2 FQGTGA. Losses at the gene ends were 1 base for V and 7 bases for J; bases not matched to a gene: 9. This CDR3 is 16 amino acids long. CDR3 sequence: CASSLNPRLARNEQFF. CDR3 sequence (DNA): TGTGCCAGCAGCTTAAACCCTCGACTAGCGAGGAATGAGCAGTTCTTC.

The genes are TRBV7-2 and TRBJ2-1; 13 bases are a match to TRBD2. This CDR3 comprises 15 residues. Germline trimming cut 5 bases from V and 8 bases from J; bases unmatched to any gene: 6. Germline CDR1 reads SGHTA; CDR2 reads FQGNSA. The CDR3 coding sequence is TGTGCCAGCAGCCCACTAGCGGGAGGGGGCGATGAGCAGTTCTTC. It is translated as CASSPLAGGGDEQFF.

The chain links TRBV5-1 to TRBJ2-5; no clear D gene. CDR1 SGHRS and CDR2 YFSETQ come from the germline V gene. V dropped 0 bases and J dropped 2 bases, with 5 bases sitting between them. CDR3 length: 13 residues. The chain's CDR3 is CASSLVQQETQYF. Here the CDR3 DNA reads TGCGCCAGCAGCTTGGTACAGCAAGAGACCCAGTACTTC.

This chain uses TRBV12-5 with TRBJ2-1, with 14 positions matching TRBD2. Germline values: CDR1 LGHNT, CDR2 FRNRAP. The CDR3 spans 15 residues. V lost 4 bases and J lost 7; bases outside the gene matches: 3. CDR3 loop: CASGSTSGGANEQFF. As DNA, the CDR3 is TGTGCTAGTGGTTCGACTAGCGGGGGGGCAAATGAGCAGTTCTTC.

In its sample, this clone was seen once. The V gene is TRBV4-1, the J gene TRBJ2-7, with 14 positions matching TRBD2. Looked up from germline, CDR1 is MGHRA and CDR2 is YSYEKL. The V and J ends lost 3 bases and 3 bases, in that order; junction bases with no gene match: 4. The CDR3 is 16 amino acids. The CDR3 DNA sequence: TGCGCCAGCAGCCAGGGACTAGCGGGAGTAATCTACGAGCAGTACTTC. Translation gives CASSQGLAGVIYEQYF.

The rearrangement joins TRBV30 to TRBJ1-5; the match to TRBD1 covers 7 bases. Trimming took 5 bases from V and 2 from J; bases not matched to a gene: 6. Germline assignment: CDR1 GTSNPN and CDR2 SVGIG (reference sequence). The CDR3 is 14 amino acids. The DNA for the CDR3 is TGTGCCTGGTCGGGACAGTTCGGCAATCAGCCCCAGCATTTT. Translating it yields CAWSGQFGNQPQHF.